The 5 T cell receptor beta chains listed next were all sequenced from one sample in a study of monozygotic twins with inflammatory bowel disease. TCRdb derives one entry per CDR3 protein from the 5' RACE reads, leaving out DNA. The ten top clones account for under 2.5%, within a sample of over 90,000 distinct CDR3 sequences. The specimen sequenced was blood. Receptor source: a human donor with ulcerative colitis or Crohn's disease, or a healthy co-twin of an affected twin (not recorded which).

V and J are TRBV9 and TRBJ2-1. The germline gives CDR1 SGDLS, CDR2 YYNGEE. This CDR3 comprises 11 residues. The CDR3 here is CASSVGHEQFF.

The CDR3 here is CASSPNQETQYF. The chain couples TRBV5-1 to TRBJ2-5. Per germline, CDR1 SGHRS and CDR2 YFSETQ. The CDR3 consists of 12 residues.

The V and J genes are TRBV29-1 and TRBJ2-7; TCRdb calls TRBD1, which cannot be checked without DNA. This CDR3 spans 12 amino acids. Germline CDR1 is SQVTM and CDR2 is ANQGSEA. The CDR3 region is CSSGTGDGEQYF.

V usage is TRBV4-3 and J usage is TRBJ1-2; TCRdb picks TRBD1, but there is no DNA to check that call. The CDR3 has 14 amino acids. CDR1 is LGHNA, CDR2 YSLEER, per germline. CDR3 residues: CASSRGQANYGYTF.

Here the CDR3 reads CSVGAGGAKNIQYF. V is TRBV29-1 and J is TRBJ2-4; the TCRdb call, TRBD1, lacks DNA for checking. The CDR3 has 14 residues. Germline V lookup: CDR1 SQVTM, CDR2 ANQGSEA.